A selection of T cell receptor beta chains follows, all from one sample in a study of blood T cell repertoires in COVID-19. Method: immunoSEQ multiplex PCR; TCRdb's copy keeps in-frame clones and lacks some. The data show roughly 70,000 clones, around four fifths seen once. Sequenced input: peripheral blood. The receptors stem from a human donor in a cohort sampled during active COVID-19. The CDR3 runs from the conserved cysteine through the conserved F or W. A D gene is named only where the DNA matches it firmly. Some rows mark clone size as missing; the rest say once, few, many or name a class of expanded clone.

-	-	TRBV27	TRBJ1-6	TGTGCCAGGGAGTCTCCCCTCCACTTT	CARESPLHF
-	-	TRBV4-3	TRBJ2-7	TGCGCCAGCAGCCAAGACGGAAGGAGGTTCGAGCAGTACTTC	CASSQDGRRFEQYF
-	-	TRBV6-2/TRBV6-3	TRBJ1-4	TGTGCCAGCAGTTACGCAGGGGCAAGAGCTAATGAAAAACTGTTTTTT	CASSYAGARANEKLFF
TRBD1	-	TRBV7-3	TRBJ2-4	TGTGCCAGCAGCTCCGGGACAGGAAGCAACATTCAGTACTTC	CASSSGTGSNIQYF
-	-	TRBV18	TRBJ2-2	TGTGCCAGCTCACCACTAGCAAGGAACACCGGGGAGCTGTTTTTT	CASSPLARNTGELFF
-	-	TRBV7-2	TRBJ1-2	TGTGCCAGCAGCTTGACTTACGGGGGCTACACCTTC	CASSLTYGGYTF
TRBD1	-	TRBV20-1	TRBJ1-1	TGCAGTGCCCGGGACAGGCCAGAAGCTTTCTTT	CSARDRPEAFF
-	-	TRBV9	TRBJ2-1	TGTGCCAGCAGCGTAGCTAATGAGCAGTTCTTC	CASSVANEQFF
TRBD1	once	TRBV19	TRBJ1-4	TGTGCCAGTAGTACGACAGGGGGCACTGATGAAAAACTGTTTTTT	CASSTTGGTDEKLFF
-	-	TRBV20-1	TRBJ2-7	TGCAGTGCTAGGACAAACTACGAGCAGTACTTC	CSARTNYEQYF
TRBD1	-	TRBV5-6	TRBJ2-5	TGTGCCAGCAGCCCCTTGGCCCGGACAGGGGAAGAGACCCAGTACTTC	CASSPLARTGEETQYF
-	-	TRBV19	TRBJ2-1	TGTGCCAGTAGTATAGGACTAGGGGATGTGGATGAGCAGTTCTTC	CASSIGLGDVDEQFF
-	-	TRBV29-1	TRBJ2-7	TGCAGCGCGGGAGCGACTTCCTACGAGCAGTACTTC	CSAGATSYEQYF
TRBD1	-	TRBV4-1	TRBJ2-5	TGCGCCAGCAGCCAAGTGCGACAGGGGGGGGAGACCCAGTACTTC	CASSQVRQGGETQYF
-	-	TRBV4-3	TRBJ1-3	TGCGCCAGCAGCCAGACACGGTTTGGGGGAAACACCATATATTTT	CASSQTRFGGNTIYF
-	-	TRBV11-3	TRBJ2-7	TGTGCCAGCAGCTCAACAGGGATCTACGAGCAGTACTTC	CASSSTGIYEQYF
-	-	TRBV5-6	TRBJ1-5	TGTGCCAGCAGCTCCTCCAGGACAACAGGTGCTCGTGGCAATCAGCCCCAGCATTTT	CASSSSRTTGARGNQPQHF
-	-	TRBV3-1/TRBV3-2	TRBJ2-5	TGTGCCAGCAGCCCCCCCGGACGGAGGTACCAAGAGACCCAGTACTTC	CASSPPGRRYQETQYF
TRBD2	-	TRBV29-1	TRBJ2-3	TGCAGCGTTGAGGGGACTATCCTCAGCACAGATACGCAGTATTTT	CSVEGTILSTDTQYF
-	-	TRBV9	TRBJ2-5	TGTGCCAGCAGCGCCGGGGAGACCCAGTACTTC	CASSAGETQYF
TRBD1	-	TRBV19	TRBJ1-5	TGTGCCAGTAGGGCCTGGTCCAGGGGGCGCGGCAATCAGCCCCAGCATTTT	CASRAWSRGRGNQPQHF
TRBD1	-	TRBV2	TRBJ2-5	TGTGCCAGCAGTGAACCCCGAGACAGGGGTGGGGGTGAGACCCAGTACTTC	CASSEPRDRGGGETQYF
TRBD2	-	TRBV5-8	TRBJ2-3	TGTGCCAGCAGCTTCGGGGGGGCCTCAGATACGCAGTATTTT	CASSFGGASDTQYF
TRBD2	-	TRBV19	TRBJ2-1	TGTGCCAGTAGTACCCGGACTAGCTGGAGCTCCTACAATGAGCAGTTCTTC	CASSTRTSWSSYNEQFF
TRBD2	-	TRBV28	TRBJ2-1	TGTGCCAGCAGGGCGGGAGCCGACAATGAGCAGTTCTTC	CASRAGADNEQFF
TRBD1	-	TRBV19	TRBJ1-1	TGTGCCAGTAGTCAGGGACAGGGGAGCGCTGAAGCTTTCTTT	CASSQGQGSAEAFF
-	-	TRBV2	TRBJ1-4	TGTGCCAGCAGTGTGGCCCCCAGGGAAACAACTAATGAAAAACTGTTTTTT	CASSVAPRETTNEKLFF
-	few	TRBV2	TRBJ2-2	TGTGCCAGCAGGGGGACACTGAACACCGGGGAGCTGTTTTTT	CASRGTLNTGELFF
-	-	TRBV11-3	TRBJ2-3	TGTGCCAGCAGTTCAGGGGCTAGCACAGATACGCAGTATTTT	CASSSGASTDTQYF
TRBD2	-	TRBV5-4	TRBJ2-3	TGTGCCAGCAGCTCCACTAGCGGTCAGCCCTATACGCAGTATTTT	CASSSTSGQPYTQYF
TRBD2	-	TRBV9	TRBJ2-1	TGTGCCAGCAGCAAAGGGACTAGCGGTTACAATGAGCAGTTCTTC	CASSKGTSGYNEQFF
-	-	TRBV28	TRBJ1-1	TGTGCCAGCAGTTTAAGGGGCCACCTCACTGAAGCTTTCTTT	CASSLRGHLTEAFF
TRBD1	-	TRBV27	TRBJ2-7	TGTGCCAGCAGTCCGGGACAGGGGAACGACGAGCAGTACTTC	CASSPGQGNDEQYF
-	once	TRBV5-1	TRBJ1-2	TGCGCCAGCAGCTTGGCCTCAGCAGGGCCCCACTACACCTTC	CASSLASAGPHYTF
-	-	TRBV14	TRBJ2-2	TGTGCCAGCAGCCAATTCTTAATGGCAGGGGACACCGGGGAGCTGTTTTTT	CASSQFLMAGDTGELFF
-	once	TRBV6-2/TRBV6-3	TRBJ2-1	TGTGCCAGCAGTGTCTTGGACTTTACCTACAATGAGCAGTTCTTC	CASSVLDFTYNEQFF
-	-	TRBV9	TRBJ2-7	TGTGCCAGCAGCGTAGGTGGGGCCCCCTACGAGCAGTACTTC	CASSVGGAPYEQYF
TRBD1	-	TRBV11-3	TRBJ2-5	TGTGCCAGCAGCTCCGGGGTGGCCCTACAGGGGGAGACCCAGTACTTC	CASSSGVALQGETQYF
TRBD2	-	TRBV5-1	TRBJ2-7	TGCGCCAGCAGCCGAGCCGAGAGGGGTAGCGGGAGCTACGAGCAGTACTTC	CASSRAERGSGSYEQYF
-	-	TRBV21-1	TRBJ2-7	TGTGCCAGCCCTAGGGTGGAAGCGGGAGCCCTCTCCTACGAGCAGTACTTC	CASPRVEAGALSYEQYF
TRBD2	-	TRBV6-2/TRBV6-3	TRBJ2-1	TGTGCCAGCAGCCTCGGACTAGCGGGCCACAATGAGCAGTTCTTC	CASSLGLAGHNEQFF
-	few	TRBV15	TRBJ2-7	TGTGCCACCAGGCCAGAGGGTCGGGGGGAGCAGTACTTC	CATRPEGRGEQYF
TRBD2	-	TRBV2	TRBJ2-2	TGTGCCAGCAGTGAGGTGACTAGCGGGTCCGGGGAGCTGTTTTTT	CASSEVTSGSGELFF
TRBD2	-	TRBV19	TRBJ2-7	TGTGCCAGTAGTATCCTAGCGGGAGCCTCCTACGAGCAGTACTTC	CASSILAGASYEQYF
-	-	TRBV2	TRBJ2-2	TGTGCCAGCAGACGTGGAACAGGGCGGATCTCGGAGCTGTTTTTT	CASRRGTGRISELFF
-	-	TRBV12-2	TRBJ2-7	TGTGCAAGTCGCTCCGGGACAGGGAGCTCCTACGAGCAGTACTTC	CASRSGTGSSYEQYF
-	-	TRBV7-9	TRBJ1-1	TGTGCCAGCACCCAAACCGGGTCGAAGACTGAAGCTTTCTTT	CASTQTGSKTEAFF
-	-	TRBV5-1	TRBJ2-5	TGCGCCAGCAGCTTGTGGGGCCGCGGGGACGAAGAGACCCAGTACTTC	CASSLWGRGDEETQYF
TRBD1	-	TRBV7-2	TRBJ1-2	TGTGCCAGCAGCTCCTCACAGGGGGACTATGGCTACACCTTC	CASSSSQGDYGYTF
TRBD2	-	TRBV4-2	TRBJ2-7	TGTGCCAGCAGCCAGGGACTAGCGGGAGGGCCTGGCGAGCAGTACTTC	CASSQGLAGGPGEQYF
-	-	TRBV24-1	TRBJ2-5	TGTGCCACCAGTGACATCAGGGGTCTCTCGGAGACCCAGTACTTC	CATSDIRGLSETQYF